This T cell receptor (beta chain) comes out of a study of blood T cell repertoires in COVID-19. Under the authors' procedure: Reference gene primer amplification gave nucleated cell count estimates. The method was immunoSEQ multiplex PCR; TCRdb's version includes in-frame clones alone and lacks a portion of them. V and J calls and clone size are those listed in that table; D and trimming were worked out from the DNA. The sample holds about 140,000 clones; 76% are singletons and the top ten take 3.5% to 5%. The junction had 5 bases not matched to a gene; V was cut back by 4 bases and J by 4 bases. Germline CDR1 reads SGHKS; CDR2 reads YYEKEE (reference sequence). This CDR3 region has 13 residues.

V is TRBV5-5 and J is TRBJ2-7, with 7 bases that match TRBD1. The sequencing sample was made of peripheral blood. This TCR derives from a woman older than 75 with active or convalescent COVID-19. The CDR3 reads CASSRDRRYEQYF. For the CDR3, the DNA is TGTGCCAGCAGCCGGGACAGACGTTACGAGCAGTACTTC.